This passage covers 2 T cell receptor beta chains from one sample sequenced in a study of Graves' ophthalmopathy and Graves' hyperthyroidism. CDR3 regions of TCR beta were amplified from RNA transcripts. First-round RT-PCR employed HTBI primers, with a second-round multiplex PCR after it. TCRdb called the multiplex PCR reads again in MiXCR, with one record for every CDR3 protein. Of roughly 1.1 million distinct CDR3 sequences in the sample, about two fifths are singletons; the top ten hold over 8.5%. Sequencing used peripheral blood or thyroid tissue (not recorded which). Receptors originate from an adult man with Graves' hyperthyroidism.

Note on this clonotype: It may be a read error: a sequence one base away is much more abundant. The chain recombines TRBV6-6 with TRBJ1-5; no reliable D call. The CDR3 covers 14 residues. Germline V lookup: CDR1 MNHNY, CDR2 SVGAGI (reference sequence). As DNA, the CDR3 is TGTGCCAGCAGTTACGGATTGGGTCGGCAGCCCGAGCATTTT. This translates into CASSYGLGRQPEHF.

V gene TRBV30 combines with J gene TRBJ1-2, with 9 nucleotides matching TRBD1. Trimming at V came to 4 bases and at J to 7 bases, leaving 4 bases not matched to a gene. From germline, CDR1 is GTSNPN and CDR2 SVGIG (reference sequence). The CDR3 has 12 amino acids. This CDR3 reads CAWNTGGAGYTF. CDR3 in DNA: TGTGCCTGGAATACAGGGGGCGCTGGCTACACCTTC.